Below are 24 T cell receptor beta chains sequenced from a single sample in a study of STAT5B mutations in CD4+ large granular lymphocyte leukemia. Some clones are missing from TCRdb's copy, which holds only in-frame ones; the method was immunoSEQ multiplex PCR. Here the sample spans 30,000 to 35,000 clones, roughly nine tenths being singletons. The sequenced sample was CD4+ T cells from blood buffy coats. These receptors originate from a human donor in good health.

The J gene is TRBJ2-1, the V gene TRBV29-1; 11 positions match TRBD1. V lost 6 bases, J lost 2 bases, and 0 bases stayed unmatched. CDR1 is SQVTM and CDR2 is ANQGSEA in the germline V gene. The CDR3 has 13 amino acids. The CDR3 is CSVGQGAYNEQFF. The CDR3 nucleotides read TGCAGCGTGGGACAGGGGGCCTACAATGAGCAGTTCTTC.

The genes are TRBV7-9 and TRBJ1-1; 8 nucleotides line up with TRBD1. This CDR3 is built from 15 residues. Trimming took 1 base from V and 5 from J; bases not matched to a gene: 6. CDR1 is SEHNR and CDR2 is FQNEAQ in the germline V gene (reference sequence). CDR3 amino acids: CASSLGGQGRTEAFF. The CDR3 DNA reads as TGTGCCAGCAGCTTAGGAGGACAGGGAAGGACTGAAGCTTTCTTT.

J is TRBJ1-1 and V is TRBV7-3; possibly TRBD1 for D (5 bases). V was clipped by 0 bases and J by 3 bases, with 20 bases between them. The germline gives CDR1 SGHTA, CDR2 FQGTGA. The CDR3 contains 18 residues. CDR3 nucleotides: TGTGCCAGCAGCTTAACTGGAGGAGGGACTCACACTGACACTGAAGCTTTCTTT. This translates into CASSLTGGGTHTDTEAFF.

The table lists this clone with a count of one. The V and J genes are TRBV11-2 and TRBJ2-4; either TRBD1 or TRBD2 may supply D (6 bases each). Per the germline V gene, CDR1 is SGHAT and CDR2 is FQNNGV. CDR3 length: 16 amino acids. V was trimmed by 3 bases and J by 1 base, leaving 13 bases between them. CDR3 amino acids: CASSFLGGQAKNIQYF. In DNA, the CDR3 is TGTGCCAGCAGCTTTCTTGGGGGGCAGGCCAAAAACATTCAGTACTTC.

The chain couples TRBV7-9 to TRBJ1-2; D is uncertain. The germline V gene has CDR1 SEHNR and CDR2 FQNEAQ (reference sequence). This CDR3 is 13 amino acids long. V lost 4 bases, J lost 7 bases, and 13 bases lay in between. CDR3 protein: CASSSILFGGYTF. For the CDR3, the DNA is TGTGCCAGCAGCTCAATTCTATTTGGTGGCTACACCTTC.

This sequence joins TRBV2 and TRBJ1-1, with 8 nucleotides matching TRBD1. The V gene end was trimmed by 3 bases and the J gene end by 5 bases; junction bases not matched to a gene: 5. This CDR3 has 14 residues. Germline lookup yields CDR1 SNHLY and CDR2 FYNNEI. The chain's CDR3 is CASSDRGRGTEAFF. The DNA for the CDR3 is TGTGCCAGCAGTGACAGGGGGCGCGGAACTGAAGCTTTCTTT.

This chain connects TRBV28 to TRBJ1-4; tentative D call: TRBD1 (5 bases). The ends were cut back, 6 bases at V and 0 bases at J, with 11 bases in the middle. Germline V CDR1 and CDR2: MDHEN, SYDVKM. The CDR3 covers 15 residues. The CDR3 here is CASSSGGTTNEKLFF. As DNA, the CDR3 is TGTGCCAGCAGCTCCGGGGGGACAACTAATGAAAAACTGTTTTTT.

The chain has TRBV9 and TRBJ2-3, with no clear D. The V and J ends lost 3 bases and 2 bases respectively, with 13 bases between them. CDR1 SGDLS and CDR2 YYNGEE come from the germline V gene. CDR3 size: 15 residues. The CDR3 loop is CASSASVQTTDTQYF. The CDR3 nucleotides read TGTGCCAGCAGCGCTAGTGTCCAGACCACAGATACGCAGTATTTT.

The rearrangement links TRBV5-1 to TRBJ2-2; 12 bases are shared with TRBD1. Germline trimming cut 3 bases from V and 5 bases from J; bases unmatched to any gene: 5. CDR1 and CDR2 (germline): SGHRS, YFSETQ. The CDR3 sequence is 16 residues long. CDR3 nucleotides: TGCGCCAGCAGCTGGGGACAGGGGGCGAGTACCGGGGAGCTGTTTTTT. It translates to CASSWGQGASTGELFF.

The rearrangement joins TRBV28 to TRBJ1-5; D unclear. From germline, CDR1 is MDHEN and CDR2 SYDVKM. The CDR3 length is 12 residues. Trimming shortened V by 3 bases and J by 4 bases, and 4 bases separated the two germline ends. The CDR3 region has the DNA TGTGCCAGCAGTTTGATGAATCAGCCCCAGCATTTT. Protein: CASSLMNQPQHF.

This clone was seen a few times. J is TRBJ2-1 and V is TRBV5-1, with 11 bases aligning to TRBD2. This CDR3 is built from 15 residues. The junction had 9 bases not matched to a gene; V was cut back by 4 bases and J by 9 bases. Germline loops: CDR1 SGHRS, CDR2 YFSETQ. CDR3 in DNA: TGCGCCAGCAGCCCGAGGAGCCTAGCGGGAGGTGAGCAGTTCTTC. Encoded protein: CASSPRSLAGGEQFF.

This sequence joins TRBV7-6 and TRBJ2-1, with 12 nucleotides matching TRBD2. The CDR3 sequence is 16 residues long. The V segment lost 4 bases and the J segment 9 bases; nucleotides outside the gene matches: 10. Germline assignment: CDR1 SGHVS and CDR2 FNYEAQ. The CDR3 here is CASSSRTSGTAGEQFF. In nucleotides, the CDR3 is TGTGCCAGCAGCTCGAGGACTAGCGGGACAGCTGGTGAGCAGTTCTTC.

This chain connects TRBV7-2 to TRBJ2-3; D gene ambiguous. The CDR3 contains 14 residues. V lost 1 base and J lost 10, with 15 bases in between. Germline assignment: CDR1 SGHTA and CDR2 FQGNSA. The CDR3 reads CASSLGADRSAQYF. The CDR3 DNA is TGTGCCAGCAGCTTAGGGGCGGACCGGAGCGCGCAGTATTTT.

The CDR3 DNA is TGTGCCAGCAGCTTTGGACGGGCAAATGAAAAACTGTTTTTT. Amino acid sequence: CASSFGRANEKLFF. This chain links TRBV5-6 with TRBJ1-4; no firm D call. The CDR3 extends over 14 amino acids. V lost 2 bases to trimming and J lost 5 bases, with 10 bases between them. Germline V lookup: CDR1 SGHDT, CDR2 YYEEEE.

The CDR3 coding sequence is TGCGCCAGCAGCTTGGATGGTCTAGCGGGTTACAATGAGCAGTTCTTC. Its translation: CASSLDGLAGYNEQFF. The V call is TRBV5-1, the J call TRBJ2-1, with TRBD2 matching 8 bases. V lost 0 bases, J lost 4 bases, and 6 bases stayed unmatched. Germline CDR1 is SGHRS and CDR2 is YFSETQ. The CDR3 contains 16 residues.

The chain employs TRBV2 and TRBJ1-5, with a tentative D call TRBD1 (6 bases). The V and J ends lost 6 bases and 2 bases respectively, with 11 bases between them. This CDR3 has 14 residues. Germline CDR1 and CDR2: SNHLY and FYNNEI. For the CDR3, the DNA is TGTGCCAGCAGAGGGAACAGGGGCAATCAGCCCCAGCATTTT. It yields the protein CASRGNRGNQPQHF.

The chain is built from TRBV29-1 and TRBJ1-4; no firm D call. The CDR3 spans 13 residues. The V end lost 0 bases, the J end lost 3 bases, and 5 bases lay between the germline ends. CDR1 SQVTM and CDR2 ANQGSEA come from the germline V gene. CDR3 coding DNA: TGCAGCGTTGAAGAATCCGCTAATGAAAAACTGTTTTTT. Protein product: CSVEESANEKLFF.

V gene TRBV5-6 combines with J gene TRBJ2-2; D may be TRBD2 (5 bases). Germline assignment: CDR1 SGHDT and CDR2 YYEEEE. V was clipped by 1 base and J by 0 bases, with 10 bases between them. The CDR3 has 16 amino acids. CDR3 in DNA: TGTGCCAGCAGCTTGCCGGCGGGCACGAACACCGGGGAGCTGTTTTTT. The encoded protein is CASSLPAGTNTGELFF.

The chain couples TRBV19 to TRBJ2-1, with D possibly being TRBD1 (6 bases). V was cut by 3 bases and J by 4 bases, with 16 bases left in between. This CDR3 contains 16 residues. The germline CDR1 and CDR2 sequences are LNHDA and SQIVND (reference sequence). CDR3 sequence: CASSIRPRGLYNEQFF. CDR3 nucleotide sequence: TGTGCCAGTAGTATTAGGCCCAGGGGCCTATACAATGAGCAGTTCTTC.

J is TRBJ1-5 and V is TRBV19; a weak D match, TRBD1 (5 bases). V was pared by 9 bases and J by 3 bases, with 12 bases between. CDR1 is LNHDA, CDR2 SQIVND, per germline (reference sequence). This CDR3 is 13 amino acids long. The CDR3 coding sequence is TGTGCCAGCGACGGGACCTTCAATCAGCCCCAGCATTTT. Residues: CASDGTFNQPQHF.

This chain uses TRBV5-1 with TRBJ2-7, with 8 bases fitting TRBD2. Germline V gene data show CDR1 as SGHRS and CDR2 as YFSETQ. CDR3 length equals 15 residues. J was trimmed by 4 bases and V by 4 bases; bases with no gene match: 10. The CDR3 here is CASSPTSGNLYEQYF. The CDR3 coding sequence is TGCGCCAGCAGCCCCACTAGCGGAAACTTATACGAGCAGTACTTC.

This clone has just a few counts. V usage is TRBV4-1 and J usage is TRBJ2-7; 9 positions agree with TRBD2. After removal of 1 base from V and 4 bases from J, the junction contained 14 bases not matched to a gene. This CDR3 is built from 18 residues. Per germline, CDR1 MGHRA and CDR2 YSYEKL. CDR3 bases: TGCGCCAGCAGCCAAGCTGTTAGCGGGAGAGGGATCGGTTACGAGCAGTACTTC. As protein: CASSQAVSGRGIGYEQYF.

The rearrangement joins TRBV4-1 to TRBJ2-3, with a possible D match to TRBD2 (5 bases). Germline lookup yields CDR1 MGHRA and CDR2 YSYEKL. Trimming took 0 bases from V and 2 from J, leaving 9 bases between them. The CDR3 spans 15 residues. CDR3 sequence (DNA): TGCGCCAGCAGCCAAGAGGAGCGGTCCACAGATACGCAGTATTTT. Its translation is CASSQEERSTDTQYF.

In its sample, this clone was seen once. The gene calls are TRBV6-1 and TRBJ1-6; 11 bases agree with TRBD1. CDR1 and CDR2 (germline): MNHNS, SASEGT. This CDR3 is built from 16 residues. V lost 4 bases and J lost 6; bases outside the gene matches: 5. CDR3 DNA: TGTGCCAGCAGTGGGAGAGGACAGGGGGCTAATTCACCCCTCCACTTT. Protein: CASSGRGQGANSPLHF.